What follows are 2 T cell receptor beta chains derived from one specimen sequenced in a study of cytomegalovirus exposure and HLA in healthy donors. PCR primers comprised 60 Vbeta and 13 Jbeta primers. Some clones are missing from TCRdb's copy, which holds only in-frame ones; the method was immunoSEQ multiplex PCR. The sample lists about 210,000 clones, about 76% occurring once. Source material: PBMCs. The receptor set was obtained from a male donor in good health and CMV-seropositive.

This chain uses TRBV19 with TRBJ2-7; D is perhaps TRBD2 (6 bases). CDR1 and CDR2 from the germline V gene are LNHDA and SQIVND (reference sequence). Trimming left V 0 bases short and J 1 base short, with 25 bases between. The CDR3 spans 20 residues. CDR3 sequence reads: CASSIDRRVSSGWSSYEQYF. The DNA for the CDR3 is TGTGCCAGTAGTATAGATCGGAGGGTTAGCAGCGGATGGTCTTCCTACGAGCAGTACTTC.

Only a few counts were recorded for this clone. V is TRBV2 and J is TRBJ1-5; tentative D call: TRBD1 (5 bases). Germline-derived CDR1 and CDR2 are SNHLY and FYNNEI. This CDR3 spans 15 amino acids. Deletions cut 3 bases from V and 1 base from J, with 10 bases between. CDR3 loop: CASSDPRVSNQPQHF. The CDR3 DNA reads as TGTGCCAGCAGTGATCCCAGGGTAAGCAATCAGCCCCAGCATTTT. The entire variable domain, with the rest obtained from reference TRBV2 and TRBJ1-5, is as follows: EPEVTQTPSHQVTQMGQEVILRCVPISNHLYFYWYRQILGQKVEFLVSFYNNEISEKSEIFDDQFSVERPDGSNFTLKIRSTKLEDSAMYFCASSDPRVSNQPQHFGDGTRLSIL.